Below are 12 T cell receptor beta chains sequenced from a single sample in a study of blood T cell repertoires in COVID-19. Libraries were prepared by immunoSEQ multiplex PCR; TCRdb keeps only in-frame clonotypes and omits some of them. The sample has just under 350,000 clones, around nine tenths seen once. Sample: peripheral blood. Source of these receptors: a woman between 65 and 79 years old with COVID-19, enrolled during active disease.

This clone occurred a few times. The chain employs TRBV5-1 and TRBJ2-7; a weak D match, TRBD1 (6 bases). Germline assignment: CDR1 SGHRS and CDR2 YFSETQ. Trimming shortened V by 0 bases and J by 7 bases, and 14 bases separated the two germline ends. This CDR3 comprises 14 residues. The chain's CDR3 is CASSLVTGSREQYF. DNA of the CDR3: TGCGCCAGCAGCTTGGTCACAGGGTCTAGGGAGCAGTACTTC.

The chain links TRBV4-1 to TRBJ2-7; possibly TRBD1 for D (6 bases). Germline-derived CDR1 and CDR2 are MGHRA and YSYEKL. This CDR3 is built from 15 residues. The germline V and J ends were trimmed by 1 base and 5 bases, with 15 bases remaining between them. CDR3 in DNA: TGCGCCAGCAGCCAAGTAGGCAGGGGATCGGACGAGCAGTACTTC. Amino acid sequence: CASSQVGRGSDEQYF.

The V and J genes are TRBV5-1 and TRBJ2-3; 13 bases are shared with TRBD2. V trimming: 4 bases; J trimming: 2 bases; junction bases outside the gene matches: 4. Per the germline V gene, CDR1 is SGHRS and CDR2 is YFSETQ. The CDR3 has 16 amino acids. This chain's CDR3 is CASSRGLAGATDTQYF. The DNA of the CDR3 is TGCGCCAGCAGCCGCGGACTAGCGGGGGCCACAGATACGCAGTATTTT.

CDR3 nucleotides: TGTGCCAGTACTTCCGGGACAGGGGGCTCTCTTCGCTCACCCCTCCACTTT. Translation: CASTSGTGGSLRSPLHF. This chain connects TRBV19 to TRBJ1-6, with 12 bases aligning to TRBD1. This CDR3 spans 17 amino acids. Germline trimming cut 7 bases from V and 10 bases from J; bases unmatched to any gene: 14. Germline lookup yields CDR1 LNHDA and CDR2 SQIVND (reference sequence).

This sequence joins TRBV19 and TRBJ1-5, with D possibly TRBD1 on 5 matching bases. The CDR3 runs to 18 residues. V was shortened by 1 base and J by 0 bases, with 16 bases between the two germline ends. Germline assignment: CDR1 LNHDA and CDR2 SQIVND (reference sequence). CDR3 nucleotide sequence: TGTGCCAGTAGTATAGTTGTGGCGGGGCAGCATAGCAATCAGCCCCAGCATTTT. This encodes CASSIVVAGQHSNQPQHF. The variable domain in full, with the rest retrieved from reference TRBV19 and TRBJ1-5, is DGGITQSPKYLFRKEGQNVTLSCEQNLNHDAMYWYRQDPGQGLRLIYYSQIVNDFQKGDIAEGYSVSREKKESFPLTVTSAQKNPTAFYLCASSIVVAGQHSNQPQHFGDGTRLSIL.

The J gene is TRBJ2-1, the V gene TRBV7-6; a possible D gene is TRBD1 (5 bases). Germline V gene data show CDR1 as SGHVS and CDR2 as FNYEAQ. This CDR3 is 16 amino acids long. V gave up 4 bases and J gave up 7 bases, with 20 bases separating them. CDR3 sequence: CASSYSLLAGRNEQFF. The CDR3 DNA is TGTGCCAGCAGCTACTCCCTATTAGCAGGGCGGAATGAGCAGTTCTTC. The whole variable domain, filled in from reference TRBV7-6 and TRBJ2-1, reads GAGVSQSPRYKVTKRGQDVALRCDPISGHVSLYWYRQALGQGPEFLTYFNYEAQQDKSGLPNDRFSAERPEGSISTLTIQRTEQRDSAMYRCASSYSLLAGRNEQFFGPGTRLTVL.

The genes are TRBV12-3 or TRBV12-4 and TRBJ2-1; D is unresolved. Trimming left V 6 bases short and J 8 bases short, with 11 bases between. This CDR3 comprises 12 residues. CDR3 sequence: CASSFRADEQFF. As DNA, the CDR3 is TGTGCCAGCAGCTTCCGCGCGGATGAGCAGTTCTTC.

The V gene is TRBV27, the J gene TRBJ2-2; possibly TRBD2 for D (6 bases). This CDR3 spans 16 amino acids. V lost 3 bases and J lost 2, with 13 bases in between. The germline V gene encodes CDR1 MNHEY and CDR2 SMNVEV (reference sequence). As DNA, the CDR3 is TGTGCCAGCAGTTTTGGGGGGTTACTCAACACCGGGGAGCTGTTTTTT. Protein sequence: CASSFGGLLNTGELFF.

This chain connects TRBV24-1 to TRBJ2-5; possible D gene TRBD1, 5 bases. The CDR3 is 15 residues long. Trimming pared 2 bases from V and 1 base from J, leaving 10 bases between. The V gene's germline CDR1 is KGHDR and CDR2 SFDVKD. This CDR3 is CATSDSSGSQETQYF. The DNA for the CDR3 is TGTGCCACCAGTGATTCATCAGGGTCCCAAGAGACCCAGTACTTC.

The gene calls are TRBV7-8 and TRBJ2-5; D is perhaps TRBD2 (5 bases). The CDR3 consists of 14 residues. V lost 5 bases to trimming and J lost 6 bases, with 16 bases between them. The germline V gene encodes CDR1 SGHVS and CDR2 FQNEAQ. In DNA form, the CDR3 reads TGTGCCAGCAGCCGAGGACTTTCTTTGCAGACCCAGTACTTC. It codes for CASSRGLSLQTQYF. Variable domain in full (rest from reference TRBV7-8 and TRBJ2-5): GAGVSQSPRYKVAKRGQDVALRCDPISGHVSLFWYQQALGQGPEFLTYFQNEAQLDKSGLPSDRFFAERPEGSVSTLKIQRTQQEDSAVYLCASSRGLSLQTQYFGPGTRLLVL.

This clone was seen only once. J is TRBJ2-7 and V is TRBV7-3; 8 nucleotides match TRBD2. Germline V lookup: CDR1 SGHTA, CDR2 FQGTGA. This CDR3 contains 14 residues. Unmatched junction bases numbered 10, after V lost 5 bases and J lost 7 bases. CDR3 in DNA: TGTGCCAGCAGCCCAGGCGGGGGGCCAGAGGAGCAGTACTTC. Its translation: CASSPGGGPEEQYF.

This chain connects TRBV6-2 or TRBV6-3 to TRBJ2-7, with 8 bases fitting TRBD2. Germline-derived CDR1 and CDR2 are MNHEY and SVGEGT. V gave up 4 bases and J gave up 6 bases; unmatched junction bases: 5. This CDR3 contains 13 residues. The CDR3 loop reads CASSLAGGTEQYF. CDR3 coding DNA: TGTGCCAGCAGTTTGGCGGGGGGAACCGAGCAGTACTTC.